A selection of T cell receptor beta chains follows, all from one sample in a study of T cell responses to AZD1222 COVID-19 vaccine. The repertoire was sequenced with immunoSEQ multiplex PCR; TCRdb's copy has only in-frame clones and lacks some. The table has some 95,000 clones, 88% seen once. The sample here was peripheral blood, taken 28 days after the second AZD1222 dose. These receptors were taken from an adult who received the AZD1222 COVID-19 vaccine. Each CDR3 is given with its conserved first and last residue. The D gene is left open where the match is weak. The size of a clone is reported for some rows only, either as once, few or many, or as a class for expanded clones.

V	D	size	J	DNA	CDR3
TRBV19	-	-	TRBJ1-4	TGTGCCAGTAGTACCGGCGGCGGGGTTGAAAAACTGTTTTTT	CASSTGGGVEKLFF
TRBV11-2	TRBD1	-	TRBJ2-4	TGTGCCAGCAGCTCCGGACAGGGTTCGGACATTCAGTACTTC	CASSSGQGSDIQYF
TRBV19	-	-	TRBJ1-4	TGTGCCAGTAGTATAGGAGCAGGGTTGAATGAAAAACTGTTTTTT	CASSIGAGLNEKLFF
TRBV10-1	TRBD2	-	TRBJ2-4	TGCGCCAGCAGTCCCAGCGGGAGTAAAAACATTCAGTACTTC	CASSPSGSKNIQYF
TRBV10-2	-	-	TRBJ1-2	TGCGCCAGCAGTGAGTCCGGTCCGACTTATGGCTACACCTTC	CASSESGPTYGYTF
TRBV14	-	-	TRBJ1-3	TGTGCCAGCAGCCCCTTTGACGGGGGGGGAAACACCATATATTTT	CASSPFDGGGNTIYF
TRBV5-4	TRBD1	-	TRBJ2-7	TGTGCCAGCAGCCGAGAGGGACAGGGTGTTTACGAGCAGTACTTC	CASSREGQGVYEQYF
TRBV5-1	TRBD2	-	TRBJ2-3	TGCGCCAGCAGCTTCTCGCCTAGCGGGGGGGCCGGGCCAGATACGCAGTATTTT	CASSFSPSGGAGPDTQYF
TRBV6-1	TRBD1	-	TRBJ1-1	TGTGCCAGCAGTGAACCGGCATATTCGACGGCAGGGGGGTTGAACACTGAAGCTTTCTTT	CASSEPAYSTAGGLNTEAFF
TRBV27	TRBD1	-	TRBJ1-5	TGTGCCAGCAGGAGGACAGGGGGCTTTGAGCCCCAGCATTTT	CASRRTGGFEPQHF
TRBV30	-	-	TRBJ2-7	TGTGCCTGGACGCGGGACGGAGGCTACGAGCAGTACTTC	CAWTRDGGYEQYF
TRBV19	-	-	TRBJ2-5	TGTGCCAGTAGTATAGGCTGGACCCAAGAGACCCAGTACTTC	CASSIGWTQETQYF
TRBV7-9	-	-	TRBJ2-3	TGTGCCAGCAGCTTAGTGCGATCCACAGATACGCAGTATTTT	CASSLVRSTDTQYF
TRBV4-3	-	-	TRBJ2-5	TGCGCCAGCAGCCAAGATATCTGGCAGGGGCAGGAGACCCAGTACTTC	CASSQDIWQGQETQYF
TRBV9	TRBD2	-	TRBJ2-2	TGTGCCAGCAGCGTCGGACTAGCGGGCTTCGGGGAGCTGTTTTTT	CASSVGLAGFGELFF
TRBV2	TRBD1	-	TRBJ1-1	TGTGCCAGCGGACTAGGACAGGGGACTGAAGCTTTCTTT	CASGLGQGTEAFF
TRBV9	-	-	TRBJ2-2	TGTGCCAGCTCAGCGTATAGCCTTGGGGCTCCCGGGGAGCTGTTTTTT	CASSAYSLGAPGELFF
TRBV28	-	-	TRBJ1-6	TGTGCCAGTCGCGTAGGCTCTAATTCACCCCTCCACTTT	CASRVGSNSPLHF
TRBV7-6	-	-	TRBJ1-2	TGTGCCAGCAGCTTTGTTGGGGGCGATGGCTACACCTTC	CASSFVGGDGYTF
TRBV27	-	-	TRBJ2-7	TGTGCCAGCAGTCCCCTTGGACAGTACGAGCAGTACTTC	CASSPLGQYEQYF
TRBV28	TRBD1	-	TRBJ2-1	TGTGCCAGCAGACGAGGGACAGTCAATGAGCAGTTCTTC	CASRRGTVNEQFF
TRBV10-3	-	-	TRBJ1-2	TGTGCCATCACTGGGACCAGGGACTATGGCTACACCTTC	CAITGTRDYGYTF
TRBV30	-	-	TRBJ1-6	TGTGCCTGGAGGGGGGTCCCCAATTCACCCCTCCACTTT	CAWRGVPNSPLHF
TRBV19	-	-	TRBJ1-6	TGTGCCAGTAGTGACGGACAGTGGGCTTCACCCCTCCACTTT	CASSDGQWASPLHF
TRBV5-1	-	once	TRBJ1-5	TGCGCCAGCAGCTCCTCCGGAGGTCAGCCCCAGCATTTT	CASSSSGGQPQHF
TRBV28	-	once	TRBJ1-5	TGTGCCAGCACCCTGGGGGGGAATCAGCCCCAGCATTTT	CASTLGGNQPQHF
TRBV7-8	-	few	TRBJ2-2	TGTGCCAGCACCCTCATAGCGGCAACCGGGGAGCTGTTTTTT	CASTLIAATGELFF
TRBV7-3	-	-	TRBJ2-7	TGTGCCAGCAGCTTAACGGGGGAGTACGAGCAGTACTTC	CASSLTGEYEQYF
TRBV19	-	-	TRBJ2-7	TGTGCCAGTAGTAGTCTGGGCACAGCCTACGAGCAGTACTTC	CASSSLGTAYEQYF
TRBV6-2/TRBV6-3	TRBD1	-	TRBJ1-2	TGTGCCAGCAGTTCCAGACAGGGGGCTTATGGCTACACCTTC	CASSSRQGAYGYTF
TRBV5-1	-	-	TRBJ1-5	TGCGCCAGCAGCTTGGTCGGCGGAACCAATCAGCCCCAGCATTTT	CASSLVGGTNQPQHF
TRBV9	TRBD1	-	TRBJ1-5	TGTGCCAGCAGCGTGGGACAGGGGGGCAATCAGCCCCAGCATTTT	CASSVGQGGNQPQHF
TRBV10-2	-	once	TRBJ1-5	TGCGCCACCTGGATGGGGAGCAATCAGCCCCAGCATTTT	CATWMGSNQPQHF
TRBV6-5	TRBD1	-	TRBJ1-6	TGTGCCAGCAGTTGGGGACAGAGCTCCTATAATTCACCCCTCCACTTT	CASSWGQSSYNSPLHF
TRBV6-5	-	once	TRBJ1-3	TGTGCCAGCCGACTCCACAGGGATATTGGAAACACCATATATTTT	CASRLHRDIGNTIYF